A single sample gave rise to the 21 T cell receptor beta chains below, sequenced in a study of breast tumors, draining lymph nodes, adjacent tissues. Samples came from axillary lymph nodes draining the breast cancer. Via MiXCR, TCRdb re-called the multiplex PCR reads, giving one row per CDR3 protein. The sample records under 150,000 distinct CDR3 sequences, approximately 21% being singletons. Sample: axillary lymph node tissue. The receptor source for this set is a female donor with breast cancer. Some clones in this sample may be carry-over from other donors' samples.

This clonotype was counted ten times or more. The chain is built from TRBV2 and TRBJ2-7, with 7 bases that match TRBD2. The germline V gene has CDR1 SNHLY and CDR2 FYNNEI. The V and J ends lost 7 bases and 2 bases, in that order; junction bases with no gene match: 11. The CDR3 totals 15 residues. CDR3 amino acids: CASTQNGGIAYEQYF. The CDR3 DNA is TGTGCCAGCACCCAGAACGGGGGGATCGCCTACGAGCAGTACTTC.

This clonotype was seen many times. The chain employs TRBV24-1 and TRBJ1-3; TRBD1 matches 10 bases. Germline V gene lookup returns CDR1 KGHDR and CDR2 SFDVKD. This CDR3 comprises 17 residues. V shed 2 bases, J shed 0 bases, and the junction held 3 bases outside the gene matches. CDR3 region: CATSDSGQGSSGNTIYF. The CDR3 DNA reads TGTGCCACCAGTGATTCGGGACAGGGGAGCTCTGGAAACACCATATATTTT.

This clonotype came up many times. V gene TRBV20-1 combines with J gene TRBJ2-7, with 9 bases identical to TRBD2. The CDR3 is 14 residues long. J gave up 5 bases and V 1 base, and 6 bases lay outside the gene matches. CDR1 and CDR2 (germline): DFQATT, SNEGSKA (reference sequence). The CDR3 sequence: CSARVASGNDEQYF. The CDR3 DNA sequence: TGCAGTGCTAGAGTGGCTAGCGGGAACGACGAGCAGTACTTC.

In the case of this clonotype: Just one base apart from a much larger clone, this may be a read error. The genes are TRBV5-1 and TRBJ2-1, with 8 bases identical to TRBD2. CDR1 and CDR2 (germline): SGHRS, YFSETQ. There are 15 residues in the CDR3. DNA for the CDR3: TGTGCCAGCAGCGGGGGAATGCCGACCTACAATGAGCAGTTCTTC. This gives the protein CASSGGMPTYNEQFF.

Notes on this clonotype: One base away lies a much larger clone, so this may be a sequencing read error. This chain uses TRBV3-1 with TRBJ2-5; 8 nucleotides agree with TRBD1. Germline V gives CDR1 LGHDT, CDR2 YNNKEL (reference sequence). The CDR3 totals 15 residues. The DNA of the CDR3 is TGTGCCAGCAGCCAATGGGACAGGAGAGGGGAGACCCAGCACTTC. Its protein product is CASSQWDRRGETQHF.

This clonotype occurred many times. The chain couples TRBV20-1 to TRBJ2-7, with unresolved D. V was shortened by 5 bases and J by 0 bases, with 11 bases between the two germline ends. The CDR3 runs 13 residues. The germline CDR1 and CDR2 sequences are DFQATT and SNEGSKA (reference sequence). CDR3 sequence: CSAGSKNSYEQYF. CDR3 nucleotides: TGCAGTGCTGGTTCCAAGAACTCCTACGAGCAGTACTTC.

Regarding this clonotype: This clone may be a read error of a much larger clone one base away. The chain couples TRBV12-3 or TRBV12-4 to TRBJ2-1; tentative D call: TRBD2 (5 bases). CDR3 size: 18 residues. In DNA form, the CDR3 reads TGTGCCAGCAGCCCCCTTGAAGCGGCGCGACCATCCTACAATCAGCAGTTCTTC. Encoded protein: CASSPLEAARPSYNQQFF.

This clonotype showed up many times. The gene calls are TRBV10-2 and TRBJ1-4, with 7 bases fitting TRBD1. Per the germline V gene, CDR1 is WSHSY and CDR2 is SAAADI. The CDR3 contains 14 residues. The trim removed 3 bases at V and 4 bases at J, leaving 2 bases unmatched. The CDR3 sequence is CASSDGTVNEKLFF. The CDR3 DNA is TGCGCCAGCAGTGATGGGACAGTTAATGAAAAACTGTTTTTT.

This clonotype was counted many times. This chain links TRBV5-4 with TRBJ2-7; D uncertain. The CDR3 spans 13 residues. V was shortened by 4 bases and J by 1 base, with 9 bases between the two germline ends. CDR1 and CDR2 (germline): SGHNT, YYREEE (reference sequence). CDR3 residues: CASSDVASYEQYF. CDR3 sequence (DNA): TGTGCCAGCAGCGACGTAGCTTCCTACGAGCAGTACTTC.

The genes are TRBV7-6 and TRBJ1-5; weak D call: TRBD1 (5 bases). The germline V gene encodes CDR1 SGHVS and CDR2 FNYEAQ. Trimming shortened V by 2 bases and J by 4 bases, and 6 bases separated the two germline ends. The CDR3 runs to 13 residues. The CDR3: CASSLRGNQPQHF. The CDR3 nucleotides read TGTGCCAGCAGCTTAAGGGGTAATCAGCCCCAGCATTTT.

As to this clonotype: Possible read error: a much larger clone is one base away. The V call is TRBV5-1, the J call TRBJ2-3; 9 bases line up with TRBD1. Germline V CDR1 and CDR2: SGHRS, YFSETQ. The CDR3 sequence is 16 residues long. CDR3 residues: CASSYTGGTSTDTRYF. CDR3 bases: TGCGCCAGCAGCTATACAGGGGGCACAAGCACAGATACGCGGTATTTT.

Worth noting for this clonotype: A much larger clone sits a single nucleotide away, making a read error possible. This chain links TRBV18 with TRBJ1-4; D not certain. The CDR3 is 16 residues long. The germline gives CDR1 KGHSH, CDR2 LQKENI. The CDR3 coding sequence is TGTGCCCGCTCACCAACCCCAGAATCAACTAATGAAAAACTGTTTTTT. The encoded protein is CARSPTPESTNEKLFF.

This clonotype was detected many times. The V call is TRBV5-1, the J call TRBJ2-2; D may be TRBD1 (6 bases). Trimming removed 4 bases at V and 4 bases at J, with 14 bases between. The germline CDR1 and CDR2 sequences are SGHRS and YFSETQ. The CDR3 consists of 15 residues. The CDR3 loop reads CASSARTAFTGELFF. The CDR3 nucleotides read TGCGCCAGCAGCGCCCGGACAGCTTTCACCGGGGAGCTGTTTTTT.

This clonotype was detected many times. The chain employs TRBV5-4 and TRBJ2-7; 8 bases match TRBD2. In germline, CDR1 is SGHNT, CDR2 YYREEE (reference sequence). The J segment lost 6 bases and the V segment lost 3 bases, leaving 11 bases of the junction unmatched. The CDR3 length is 15 residues. This CDR3 reads CASSWVGAGAGEQYF. In nucleotides, the CDR3 is TGTGCCAGCAGCTGGGTTGGAGCGGGAGCAGGCGAGCAGTACTTC.

This clonotype was recorded many times. The rearrangement links TRBV12-3 or TRBV12-4 to TRBJ2-1; 8 bases align to TRBD2. The V gene end was trimmed by 8 bases and the J gene end by 6 bases; junction bases not matched to a gene: 12. This CDR3 is 15 amino acids long. The CDR3 DNA sequence: TGTGCCAGCCACATTACTAGCGGAGGGCTCAATGAGCAGTTCTTC. Amino acid sequence: CASHITSGGLNEQFF.

This clonotype was seen many times. This chain connects TRBV2 to TRBJ1-2; 11 positions match TRBD1. The CDR3 has 15 amino acids. Trimming removed 4 bases from V and 7 bases from J; junction bases left unmatched: 8. Per the germline V gene, CDR1 is SNHLY and CDR2 is FYNNEI. CDR3 sequence: CASSARTGGAGGYTF. In nucleotides, the CDR3 is TGTGCCAGCAGTGCTCGGACAGGGGGCGCAGGTGGCTACACCTTC.

On this clonotype: With a much larger clone just one base away, this may be a read error. The chain employs TRBV2 and TRBJ1-2; tentative D call: TRBD1 (5 bases). Deletions cut 8 bases from V and 8 bases from J, with 12 bases between. CDR3 size: 11 residues. The germline CDR1 and CDR2 sequences are SNHLY and FYNNEI. The CDR3 DNA reads as TGTGCCAGCCGGGGCTCGATAGGCTACACCTTC. It codes for CASRGSIGYTF.

This clonotype was detected a few times. This chain links TRBV11-2 with TRBJ1-2; unclear D gene. The V end lost 7 bases, the J end lost 4 bases, and 7 bases lay between the germline ends. This CDR3 region has 11 residues. In germline, CDR1 is SGHAT, CDR2 FQNNGV. This CDR3 reads CASKEGYGYTF. The CDR3 bases are TGTGCCAGCAAAGAAGGCTATGGCTACACCTTC.

The V call is TRBV28, the J call TRBJ1-2, with D perhaps TRBD1 (6 bases). Trimming took 2 bases from V and 6 from J, leaving 10 bases between them. Looked up from germline, CDR1 is MDHEN and CDR2 is SYDVKM. The CDR3 covers 13 residues. The CDR3 DNA is TGTGCCAGCAGTTTAACCGGGGGCCATGGCTACACCTTC. This translates into CASSLTGGHGYTF.

This clonotype is labeled as medium-sized (0.01 to 0.1%). This sequence joins TRBV9 and TRBJ1-3; the D is unclear. From germline, CDR1 is SGDLS and CDR2 YYNGEE. Trimming stripped 6 bases from V and 7 bases from J, with 8 bases between. The CDR3 runs to 11 residues. The DNA of the CDR3 is TGTGCCAGCAAAACGGGGAACACCATATATTTT. Translation gives CASKTGNTIYF.

Regarding this clonotype: With a much larger clone just one base away, this may be a read error. The J gene is TRBJ2-7, the V gene TRBV27; 8 bases fit TRBD2. Germline V gene lookup returns CDR1 MNHEY and CDR2 SMNVEV (reference sequence). CDR3 length: 14 residues. CDR3: CVSSRGGDSYEQYF. In nucleotides, the CDR3 is TGTGTCAGCAGTCGGGGGGGGGACTCCTACGAGCAGTACTTC.